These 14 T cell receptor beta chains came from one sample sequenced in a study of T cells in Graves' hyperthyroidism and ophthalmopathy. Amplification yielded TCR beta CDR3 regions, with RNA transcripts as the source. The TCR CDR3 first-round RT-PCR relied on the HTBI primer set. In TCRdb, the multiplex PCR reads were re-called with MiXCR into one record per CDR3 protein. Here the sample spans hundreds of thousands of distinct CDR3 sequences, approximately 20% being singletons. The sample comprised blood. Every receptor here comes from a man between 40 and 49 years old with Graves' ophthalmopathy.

CDR3 sequence: CASRENPWETQYF. The CDR3 bases are TGTGCCAGCAGAGAGAATCCTTGGGAGACCCAGTACTTC. The chain carries TRBV7-3 and TRBJ2-5, with D unresolved. The CDR3 runs 13 residues. V was clipped by 6 bases and J by 5 bases, with 13 bases between them. Looked up from germline, CDR1 is SGHTA and CDR2 is FQGTGA. Based on the CDR3 plus reference TRBV7-3 and TRBJ2-5, the full variable domain is GAGVSQTPSNKVTEKGKYVELRCDPISGHTALYWYRQSLGQGPEFLIYFQGTGAADDSGLPNDRFFAVRPEGSVSTLKIQRTERGDSAVYLCASRENPWETQYFGPGTRLLVL.

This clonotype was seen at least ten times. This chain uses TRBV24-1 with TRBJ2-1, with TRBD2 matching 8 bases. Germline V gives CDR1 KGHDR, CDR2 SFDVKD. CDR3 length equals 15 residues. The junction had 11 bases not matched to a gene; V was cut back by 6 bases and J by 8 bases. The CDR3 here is CATSQREIGSDEQFF. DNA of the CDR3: TGTGCCACCAGTCAGCGGGAGATCGGTTCGGATGAGCAGTTCTTC.

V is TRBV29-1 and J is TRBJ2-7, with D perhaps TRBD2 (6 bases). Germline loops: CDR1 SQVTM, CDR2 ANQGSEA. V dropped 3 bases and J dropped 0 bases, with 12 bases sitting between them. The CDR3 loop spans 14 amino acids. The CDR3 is CSVDGGSVSYEQYF. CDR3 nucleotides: TGCAGCGTTGACGGAGGGTCCGTCTCCTACGAGCAGTACTTC.

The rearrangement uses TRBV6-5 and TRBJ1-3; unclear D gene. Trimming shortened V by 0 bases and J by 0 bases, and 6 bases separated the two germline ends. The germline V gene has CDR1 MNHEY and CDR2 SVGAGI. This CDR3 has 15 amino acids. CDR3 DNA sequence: TGTGCCAGCAGTTACTCGGCGGACTCTGGAAACACCATATATTTT. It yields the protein CASSYSADSGNTIYF.

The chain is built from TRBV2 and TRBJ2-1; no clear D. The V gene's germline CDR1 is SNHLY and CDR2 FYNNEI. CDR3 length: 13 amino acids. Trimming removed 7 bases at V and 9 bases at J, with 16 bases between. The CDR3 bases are TGTGCCAGCACTTTGGGCCCCGTAGGTGAGCAGTTCTTC. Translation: CASTLGPVGEQFF.

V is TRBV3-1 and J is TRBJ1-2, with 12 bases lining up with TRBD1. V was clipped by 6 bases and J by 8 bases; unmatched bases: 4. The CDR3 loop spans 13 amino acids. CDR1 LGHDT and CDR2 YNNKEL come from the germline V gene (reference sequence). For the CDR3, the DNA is TGTGCCAGCAGGCTGGGACAGGGGGCCGGCTACACCTTC. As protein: CASRLGQGAGYTF.

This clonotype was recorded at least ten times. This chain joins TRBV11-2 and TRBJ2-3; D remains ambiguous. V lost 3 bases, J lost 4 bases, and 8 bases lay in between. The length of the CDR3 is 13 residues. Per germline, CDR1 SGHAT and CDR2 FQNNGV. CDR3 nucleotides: TGTGCCAGCAGCTTCGCCCCCGCAGATACGCAGTATTTT. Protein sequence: CASSFAPADTQYF.

Here the CDR3 reads CASSVGDSTEAFF. CDR3 coding DNA: TGTGCCAGCAGCGTAGGGGACAGCACTGAAGCTTTCTTT. The chain joins TRBV9 to TRBJ1-1, with 7 bases that match TRBD1. The CDR3 totals 13 residues. V shed 0 bases, J shed 4 bases, and the junction held 0 bases outside the gene matches. Germline CDR1 reads SGDLS; CDR2 reads YYNGEE.

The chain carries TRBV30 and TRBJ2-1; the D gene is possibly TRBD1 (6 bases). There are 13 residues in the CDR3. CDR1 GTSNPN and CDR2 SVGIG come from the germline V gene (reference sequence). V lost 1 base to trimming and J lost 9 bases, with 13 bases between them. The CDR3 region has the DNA TGTGCCTGGAGTGGACAGGTGGGGGTTGAGCAGTTCTTC. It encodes CAWSGQVGVEQFF. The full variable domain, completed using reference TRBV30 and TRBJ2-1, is SQTIHQWPATLVQPVGSPLSLECTVEGTSNPNLYWYRQAAGRGLQLLFYSVGIGQISSEVPQNLSASRPQDRQFILSSKKLLLSDSGFYLCAWSGQVGVEQFFGPGTRLTVL.

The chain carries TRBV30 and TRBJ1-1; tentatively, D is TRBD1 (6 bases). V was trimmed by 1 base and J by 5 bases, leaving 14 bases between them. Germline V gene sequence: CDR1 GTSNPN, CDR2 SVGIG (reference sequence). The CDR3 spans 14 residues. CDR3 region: CAWSARGRGTEAFF. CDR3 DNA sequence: TGTGCCTGGAGTGCGCGGGGGCGCGGAACTGAAGCTTTCTTT.

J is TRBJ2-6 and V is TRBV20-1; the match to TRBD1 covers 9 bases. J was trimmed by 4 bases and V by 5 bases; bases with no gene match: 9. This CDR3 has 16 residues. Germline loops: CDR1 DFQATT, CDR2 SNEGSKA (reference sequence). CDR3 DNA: TGCAGTGCTCGGGGACAGGGAATCTTAGGGGCCAACGTCCTGACTTTC. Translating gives CSARGQGILGANVLTF.

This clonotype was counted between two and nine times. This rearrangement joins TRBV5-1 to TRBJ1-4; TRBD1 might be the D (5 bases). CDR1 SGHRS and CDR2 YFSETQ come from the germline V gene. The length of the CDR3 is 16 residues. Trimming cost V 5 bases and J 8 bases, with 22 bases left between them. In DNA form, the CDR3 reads TGCGCCAGCAGACCCGGGACGGCCAATGGAGAAGAAAAACTGTTTTTT. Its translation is CASRPGTANGEEKLFF.

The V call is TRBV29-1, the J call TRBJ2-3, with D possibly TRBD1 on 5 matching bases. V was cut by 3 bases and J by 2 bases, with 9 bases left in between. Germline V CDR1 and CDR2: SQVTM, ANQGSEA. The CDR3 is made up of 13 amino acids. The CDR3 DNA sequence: TGCAGCGTTGAGGGGCTTCTCACAGATACGCAGTATTTT. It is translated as CSVEGLLTDTQYF.

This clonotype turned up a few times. The CDR3 reads CSARLAGGNTQYF. The CDR3 DNA reads TGCAGTGCTAGACTAGCGGGAGGGAATACGCAGTATTTT. The rearrangement links TRBV20-1 to TRBJ2-3, with 12 bases matching TRBD2. The J segment lost 7 bases and the V segment lost 2 bases, leaving 1 base of the junction unmatched. The CDR3 totals 13 residues. Germline CDR1 is DFQATT and CDR2 is SNEGSKA (reference sequence).